This T cell receptor (beta chain) was documented in a study of blood T cell repertoires in COVID-19. The germline V and J ends were trimmed by 5 bases and 10 bases, with 23 bases remaining between them. The CDR3 runs 15 residues. Germline CDR1 is SGHAT and CDR2 is FQNNGV. Some clones are missing from TCRdb's copy, which holds only in-frame ones; the method was immunoSEQ multiplex PCR. The sample shows some 200,000 clones, 80% of them seen only once. V is TRBV11-2 and J is TRBJ2-5, with D tentatively TRBD1 (5 bases). Sequences were obtained from peripheral blood. The receptor's source is a human donor in a cohort sampled during active COVID-19. CDR3 in DNA: TGTGCCAGCAGCCATTTAATCGGACAAGCATATGGCCAGTACTTC. Translating it yields CASSHLIGQAYGQYF.